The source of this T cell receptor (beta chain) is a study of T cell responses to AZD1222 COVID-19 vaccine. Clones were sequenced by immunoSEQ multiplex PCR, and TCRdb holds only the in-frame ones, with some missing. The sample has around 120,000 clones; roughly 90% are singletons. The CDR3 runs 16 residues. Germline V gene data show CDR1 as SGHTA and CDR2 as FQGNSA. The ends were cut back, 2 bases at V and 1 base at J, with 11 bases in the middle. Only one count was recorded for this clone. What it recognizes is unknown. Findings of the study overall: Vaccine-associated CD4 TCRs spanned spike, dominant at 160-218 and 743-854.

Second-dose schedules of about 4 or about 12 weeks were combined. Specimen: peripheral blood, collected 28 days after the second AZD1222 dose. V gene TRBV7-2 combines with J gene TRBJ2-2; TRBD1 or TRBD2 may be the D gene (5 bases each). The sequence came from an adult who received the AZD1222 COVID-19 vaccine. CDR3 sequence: CASSLQGEGNTGELFF. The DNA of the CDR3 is TGTGCCAGCAGCTTACAGGGCGAGGGGAACACCGGGGAGCTGTTTTTT.